This T cell receptor (beta chain) was captured in a study of blood T cell repertoires in COVID-19. This table comes from immunoSEQ multiplex PCR, and its TCRdb copy is limited to in-frame clones, with some not included. Here the sample spans about 160,000 clones, approximately 78% being singletons. This clone has at least ten counts. V was clipped by 2 bases and J by 3 bases; unmatched bases: 9. The germline V gene encodes CDR1 GTSNPN and CDR2 SVGIG (reference sequence). The CDR3 contains 15 residues. The J gene is TRBJ2-7, the V gene TRBV30; 8 bases are shared with TRBD2. The source is a human donor in a cohort sampled during active COVID-19. The sample taken for sequencing was peripheral blood. In DNA, the CDR3 is TGTGCCTGGAGTCTTAGTGCAGCGGGAGTCTACGAGCAGTACTTC. It yields the protein CAWSLSAAGVYEQYF. Together with reference TRBV30 and TRBJ2-7, the CDR3 gives the full variable domain: SQTIHQWPATLVQPVGSPLSLECTVEGTSNPNLYWYRQAAGRGLQLLFYSVGIGQISSEVPQNLSASRPQDRQFILSSKKLLLSDSGFYLCAWSLSAAGVYEQYFGPGTRLTVT.